This paragraph covers one TCR beta chain sequence. This record comes from a study of control samples from healthy donors and cancer patients. Here immunoSEQ multiplex PCR was the method, and the copy in TCRdb shows in-frame clones only, minus some. The repertoire holds approximately 110,000 clones, with around 89% as singletons. Trimming pared 5 bases from V and 7 bases from J, leaving 9 bases between. CDR1 is SGHTA, CDR2 FQGTGA, per germline. CDR3 length equals 13 residues. Sequencing input: blood. The source is a woman between 45 and 65 years old in good health. V gene TRBV7-3 combines with J gene TRBJ1-6; the D is unclear. The CDR3 DNA is TGTGCCAGCAGCCAGGACGGGAATTCACCCCTCCACTTT. It is translated as CASSQDGNSPLHF. Variable domain in full (rest from reference TRBV7-3 and TRBJ1-6): GAGVSQTPSNKVTEKGKYVELRCDPISGHTALYWYRQSLGQGPEFLIYFQGTGAADDSGLPNDRFFAVRPEGSVSTLKIQRTERGDSAVYLCASSQDGNSPLHFGNGTRLTVT.